The subject of this entry is one T cell receptor (beta chain). Generated by immunoSEQ multiplex PCR, the TCRdb table keeps only in-frame clones and is missing some. The data contain 80,000 to 100,000 clones, 90% of them seen just once; the ten biggest clones take up roughly 0.77%. The data belong to a study of T cell changes during pregnancy in multiple sclerosis. CDR3 length: 19 amino acids. The junction had 19 bases not matched to a gene; V was cut back by 5 bases and J by 3 bases. Germline assignment: CDR1 SGHVS and CDR2 FNYEAQ. This receptor was identified in a female donor in good health, enrolled as a control in a pregnancy study. This chain connects TRBV7-6 to TRBJ2-1; 7 bases match TRBD2. The source was peripheral blood, collected in the second trimester of pregnancy. CDR3 region: CASSREGASGIKGYNEQFF. CDR3 in DNA: TGTGCCAGCAGCCGAGAAGGGGCCAGCGGGATCAAGGGCTACAATGAGCAGTTCTTC. The whole variable domain, remainder taken from reference TRBV7-6 and TRBJ2-1, is GAGVSQSPRYKVTKRGQDVALRCDPISGHVSLYWYRQALGQGPEFLTYFNYEAQQDKSGLPNDRFSAERPEGSISTLTIQRTEQRDSAMYRCASSREGASGIKGYNEQFFGPGTRLTVL.